The source of this T cell receptor (beta chain) is a study of T cells in Graves' hyperthyroidism and ophthalmopathy. As for the study in general: Peripheral blood draws took place at initial diagnosis, ahead of any treatment.

Amplification of TCR beta CDR3 regions was performed using RNA transcripts as template. HTBI primers drove first-round RT-PCR of the TCR CDR3. TCRdb passed the multiplex PCR reads through MiXCR, listing each CDR3 protein once. The sample consists of 500,000 to 750,000 distinct CDR3 sequences, approximately 15% of them appearing once. There are many counts of this clonotype. The authors took PBMCs from 10 ml fresh peripheral blood. The CDR3 length is 15 residues. The V segment lost 2 bases and the J segment 5 bases; nucleotides outside the gene matches: 10. The germline gives CDR1 GTSNPN, CDR2 SVGIG (reference sequence).

The gene calls are TRBV30 and TRBJ2-7, with 9 bases aligning to TRBD1. The sample was blood. The TCR originated in a woman younger than 35 with Graves' ophthalmopathy. The DNA of the CDR3 is TGTGCCTGGAGTATAGGGACAGGGATACGGAACGAGCAGTACTTC. This translates into CAWSIGTGIRNEQYF.